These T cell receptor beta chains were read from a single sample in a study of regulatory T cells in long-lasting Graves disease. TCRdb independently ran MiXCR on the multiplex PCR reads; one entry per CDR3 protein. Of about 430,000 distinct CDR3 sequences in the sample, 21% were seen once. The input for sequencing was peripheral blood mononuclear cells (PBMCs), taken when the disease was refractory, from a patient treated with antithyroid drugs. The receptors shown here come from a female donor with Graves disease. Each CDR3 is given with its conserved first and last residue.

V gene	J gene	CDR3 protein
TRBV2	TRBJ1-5	CASNNRDQPQHF
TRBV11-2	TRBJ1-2	CASSLDDGYTF
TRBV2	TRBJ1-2	CAQQAGRLDYGYTF
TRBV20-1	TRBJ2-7	CSTRDLEGGYEQYF
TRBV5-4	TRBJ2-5	CASSLGRAEETQYF
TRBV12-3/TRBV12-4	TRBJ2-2	CASSLLPDSANTGELFF
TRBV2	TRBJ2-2	CAVPSGTTTGELFF
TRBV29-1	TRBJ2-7	CSVAGPSSYEQYF
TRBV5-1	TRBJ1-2	CASRQAPTGYYGYTF
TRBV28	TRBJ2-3	CASSLQGPTDTQYF
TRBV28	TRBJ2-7	CASTLASGRAKQYF
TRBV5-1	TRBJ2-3	CASSLPGLLDTQYF
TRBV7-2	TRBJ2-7	CASSLGQGQFSYEQYF
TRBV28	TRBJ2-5	CASRGTGRMETQYF
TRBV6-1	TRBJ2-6	CASRPTRTGANVLTF
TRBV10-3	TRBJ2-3	CAISSGLAGAGGTDTQYF
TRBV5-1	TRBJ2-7	CASRDAAGTSSLSYEQYF
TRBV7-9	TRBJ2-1	CASSLVRGHSNEQFF
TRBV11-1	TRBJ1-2	CASSRRQGSNYGYTF
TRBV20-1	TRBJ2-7	CSARDLAGANLGQYF
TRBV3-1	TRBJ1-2	CASSRQDRGYGYTF
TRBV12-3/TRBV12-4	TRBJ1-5	CASRGPGNQPQHF
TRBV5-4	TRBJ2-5	CASSLPDSQETQYF
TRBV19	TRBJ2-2	CASSMGLAGGIGNTGELFF
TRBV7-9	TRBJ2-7	CASSNPTSGSYEQYF
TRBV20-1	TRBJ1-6	CSARAGTQDNSPLHF
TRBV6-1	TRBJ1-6	CASSSEGGPLRTPLHF
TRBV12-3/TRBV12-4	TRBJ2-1	CASSKAGGGFEQFF
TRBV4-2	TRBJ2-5	CASSLYSGRSVETQYF
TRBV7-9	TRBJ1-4	CASTRVNEKLFF